This TCR beta chain appears in the sequencing data of a study of cytomegalovirus exposure and HLA in healthy donors. Across the whole study: Within an early data release were around 80 million unique TCRs drawn from HLA-typed donors. Among the approximately 370 donors who were genotyped, approximately 84% fell in the genetic ancestry cluster that is associated with self-reported Caucasian donors.

It was with 60 Vbeta and 13 Jbeta primers that the PCR ran. Produced via immunoSEQ multiplex PCR; TCRdb's table is partial and in-frame only. In the table there are around 99,000 clones, around 76% of which are singletons. The study, taken as a whole, reports: Using a false discovery rate of 0.05, a later analysis showed that approximately 16,000 TCR beta sequences were associated with HLA alleles. Cytomegalovirus association was listed for about 170 TCR beta chains.

Remarks on this clone: Its antigen is still unknown.

With V trimmed by 10 bases and J by 1 base, 15 bases remained unmatched. The germline V gene has CDR1 MNHEY and CDR2 SMNVEV (reference sequence). This CDR3 has 17 amino acids. This chain links TRBV27 with TRBJ1-2, with 10 bases matching TRBD1. The origin of this receptor is a man aged 25-40 years in good health and CMV-seropositive. The sample consisted of PBMCs. The CDR3 coding sequence is TGTGCCACCGCTCCCAGCCGGGACAGGGGCTTTAACTATGGCTACACCTTC. Translation gives CATAPSRDRGFNYGYTF.